Presented here are 21 T cell receptor beta chains from one specimen sequenced in a study of cytomegalovirus exposure and HLA in healthy donors. Primers: 60 Vbeta forward and 13 Jbeta reverse. Sequencing was performed with immunoSEQ multiplex PCR; in TCRdb, only in-frame clones are kept and a portion is missing. The table has roughly 140,000 clones, roughly 80% seen once. The sequenced material came from PBMCs. The receptors stem from a man aged 40-49 years in good health and CMV-seronegative.

CDR3 nucleotides: TGTGCCAGCAGTCCGACAGGGTGGACTGAAGCTTTCTTT. Its translation is CASSPTGWTEAFF. The chain combines TRBV6-5 with TRBJ1-1; the match to TRBD1 covers 7 bases. Trimming at V came to 5 bases and at J to 5 bases, leaving 5 bases not matched to a gene. There are 13 residues in the CDR3. The germline V gene encodes CDR1 MNHEY and CDR2 SVGAGI.

The chain recombines TRBV6-4 with TRBJ2-5; D perhaps matches TRBD1 (7 bases). Per germline, CDR1 MRHNA and CDR2 SNTAGT. This CDR3 spans 14 amino acids. V was shortened by 6 bases and J by 2 bases, with 13 bases between the two germline ends. The CDR3 coding sequence is TGTGCCAGCAGAATCAGGGGGGTGCAAGAGACCCAGTACTTC. It translates to CASRIRGVQETQYF.

The V gene is TRBV6-5, the J gene TRBJ1-1; D may be TRBD1 (5 bases). Germline loops: CDR1 MNHEY, CDR2 SVGAGI. The germline V and J ends were trimmed by 6 bases and 0 bases, with 14 bases remaining between them. The CDR3 covers 15 residues. This CDR3 reads CASSKTWGMNTEAFF. Here the CDR3 DNA reads TGTGCCAGCAGCAAAACATGGGGCATGAACACTGAAGCTTTCTTT.

This clone has just a few counts. The CDR3 loop reads CASSTGTGVFGEQYF. The CDR3 DNA reads as TGTGCCAGCAGCACCGGGACAGGGGTTTTTGGAGAGCAGTACTTC. This chain links TRBV28 with TRBJ2-7; TRBD1 aligns across 10 bases. Germline-derived CDR1 and CDR2 are MDHEN and SYDVKM. This CDR3 region has 15 residues. V was clipped by 6 bases and J by 7 bases; unmatched bases: 12. Combining the CDR3 with reference TRBV28 and TRBJ2-7 gives the whole variable domain DVKVTQSSRYLVKRTGEKVFLECVQDMDHENMFWYRQDPGLGLRLIYFSYDVKMKEKGDIPEGYSVSREKKERFSLILESASTNQTSMYLCASSTGTGVFGEQYFGPGTRLTVT.

A single count supports this clone. V usage is TRBV28 and J usage is TRBJ2-2; perhaps TRBD1 as D (5 bases). V lost 2 bases to trimming and J lost 8 bases, with 9 bases between them. This CDR3 comprises 13 residues. Germline CDR1 and CDR2: MDHEN and SYDVKM. The CDR3 coding sequence is TGTGCCAGCAGTTTACCTCGGACAGGGGAGCTGTTTTTT. It encodes CASSLPRTGELFF.

This sequence joins TRBV12-5 and TRBJ1-4; D call uncertain. There are 14 residues in the CDR3. V gave up 1 base and J gave up 8 bases, with 11 bases separating them. Germline V gene lookup returns CDR1 LGHNT and CDR2 FRNRAP. CDR3 sequence reads: CASGLDLAEEKLFF. The CDR3 DNA is TGTGCTAGTGGTTTGGACCTGGCGGAGGAAAAACTGTTTTTT. Drawing the rest from reference TRBV12-5 and TRBJ1-4, the complete variable domain is DARVTQTPRHKVTEMGQEVTMRCQPILGHNTVFWYRQTMMQGLELLAYFRNRAPLDDSGMPKDRFSAEMPDATLATLKIQPSEPRDSAVYFCASGLDLAEEKLFFGSGTQLSVL.

The chain employs TRBV7-9 and TRBJ2-1; 8 bases agree with TRBD2. V lost 4 bases and J lost 3; bases outside the gene matches: 8. CDR1 SEHNR and CDR2 FQNEAQ come from the germline V gene (reference sequence). This CDR3 is built from 16 residues. CDR3 bases: TGTGCCAGCAGCTATTTAGGGACTAGTTTCTACAATGAGCAGTTCTTC. The encoded protein is CASSYLGTSFYNEQFF.

Turning to this clone: One end of the junction does not line up with germline, which may come from a read error. The rearrangement links TRBV7-7 to TRBJ2-5; 12 bases map to TRBD1. Germline V gene data show CDR1 as SSHAT and CDR2 as FNYEAQ (reference sequence). This CDR3 is 16 amino acids long. CDR3 DNA sequence: TGTGCTAGCAGCTTAGCGGCCGGGACAGGGGGCGAGACCCAGTACTTC. Translation gives CASSLAAGTGGETQYF.

This clone was observed once. This chain connects TRBV19 to TRBJ1-1; 7 nucleotides match TRBD1. Unmatched junction bases numbered 9, after V lost 5 bases and J lost 3 bases. This CDR3 is built from 15 residues. Germline loops: CDR1 LNHDA, CDR2 SQIVND (reference sequence). The CDR3 DNA is TGTGCCAGTAGTGAGGGGGCGAATAAGCACACTGAAGCTTTCTTT. Protein product: CASSEGANKHTEAFF.

A remark on this clone: One end of the junction varies from germline; a read error may be responsible. The chain couples TRBV5-8 to TRBJ2-1; the D is unclear. CDR3 size: 14 residues. Germline loops: CDR1 SGHTS, CDR2 YDEGEE. This CDR3 is CASGFRVFYNEQFF. Written as DNA, the CDR3 is TGTGCCAGCGGCTTCCGGGTCTTCTACAATGAGCAGTTCTTC.

Only one count was recorded for this clone. The V gene is TRBV28, the J gene TRBJ2-5; 7 bases line up with TRBD1. This CDR3 has 14 amino acids. The germline V gene encodes CDR1 MDHEN and CDR2 SYDVKM. The V segment lost 5 bases and the J segment 4 bases; nucleotides outside the gene matches: 7. The CDR3 DNA is TGTGCCAGCAGTACGAGGGGGCGGGCAGAGACCCAGTACTTC. Protein product: CASSTRGRAETQYF.

In nucleotides, the CDR3 is TGCGCCAGCAGCCCCGGGCGGGCAGGCCGGTATGGCTACACCTTC. Translating it yields CASSPGRAGRYGYTF. The chain links TRBV5-1 to TRBJ1-2; the D is unclear. V dropped 4 bases and J dropped 5 bases, with 18 bases sitting between them. Germline-derived CDR1 and CDR2 are SGHRS and YFSETQ. The CDR3 is made up of 15 amino acids.

This chain links TRBV19 with TRBJ1-3; the D is unclear. Germline V gives CDR1 LNHDA, CDR2 SQIVND (reference sequence). Trimming shortened V by 9 bases and J by 1 base, and 13 bases separated the two germline ends. This CDR3 is built from 14 residues. DNA of the CDR3: TGTGCCAGCAACTTAGAAGTTTCTGGAAACACCATATATTTT. Protein sequence: CASNLEVSGNTIYF. Filled out from reference TRBV19 and TRBJ1-3, the complete variable domain reads DGGITQSPKYLFRKEGQNVTLSCEQNLNHDAMYWYRQDPGQGLRLIYYSQIVNDFQKGDIAEGYSVSREKKESFPLTVTSAQKNPTAFYLCASNLEVSGNTIYFGEGSWLTVV.

The V and J genes are TRBV27 and TRBJ2-7; 8 bases agree with TRBD2. The CDR3 runs to 15 residues. V was clipped by 5 bases and J by 7 bases; unmatched bases: 13. Looked up from germline, CDR1 is MNHEY and CDR2 is SMNVEV (reference sequence). The CDR3 sequence: CASSPPRERGGEQYF. The CDR3 nucleotides are TGTGCCAGCAGTCCCCCTAGGGAACGGGGGGGTGAGCAGTACTTC.

The chain combines TRBV5-5 with TRBJ2-7, with TRBD1 matching 7 bases. The length of the CDR3 is 15 residues. Trimming at V came to 1 base and at J to 4 bases, leaving 8 bases not matched to a gene. Germline CDR1 SGHKS, CDR2 YYEKEE (reference sequence). The CDR3 here is CASSLSSGQWYEQYF. As DNA, the CDR3 is TGTGCCAGCAGCTTGAGTTCGGGACAGTGGTACGAGCAGTACTTC.

This clone has just a few counts. The chain carries TRBV4-3 and TRBJ2-1, with D hard to call. Trimming cost V 0 bases and J 3 bases, with 6 bases left between them. Germline-derived CDR1 and CDR2 are LGHNA and YSLEER. This CDR3 has 14 amino acids. The CDR3 loop reads CASSQDSGYNEQFF. The CDR3 bases are TGCGCCAGCAGCCAAGATTCGGGCTACAATGAGCAGTTCTTC.

This chain links TRBV19 with TRBJ2-7; 9 nucleotides agree with TRBD1. Looked up from germline, CDR1 is LNHDA and CDR2 is SQIVND (reference sequence). V shed 2 bases and J 2 bases; nucleotides not matched to a gene: 10. The CDR3 sequence is 17 residues long. The CDR3 loop is CASSIRGSTGGPYEQYF. CDR3 DNA: TGTGCCAGTAGTATAAGGGGGTCCACAGGGGGCCCCTACGAGCAGTACTTC.

This chain links TRBV29-1 with TRBJ2-5, with 7 nucleotides matching TRBD1. Trimming took 4 bases from V and 4 from J; bases not matched to a gene: 3. Germline V gives CDR1 SQVTM, CDR2 ANQGSEA. This CDR3 is built from 12 residues. Written as DNA, the CDR3 is TGCAGCGTTGCTCCAGGGGGAGAGACCCAGTACTTC. Its protein is CSVAPGGETQYF.

J is TRBJ2-2 and V is TRBV30; the D gene is possibly TRBD2 (6 bases). CDR1 and CDR2 (germline): GTSNPN, SVGIG (reference sequence). The V end lost 3 bases, the J end lost 2 bases, and 13 bases lay between the germline ends. The CDR3 totals 15 residues. This chain's CDR3 is CAWRQGLVNTGELFF. CDR3 nucleotides: TGTGCCTGGAGGCAGGGACTGGTTAACACCGGGGAGCTGTTTTTT.

The chain recombines TRBV18 with TRBJ1-3, with D perhaps TRBD1 (5 bases). The V and J ends lost 4 bases and 3 bases respectively, with 10 bases between them. Looked up from germline, CDR1 is KGHSH and CDR2 is LQKENI. The CDR3 has 14 amino acids. The CDR3, as DNA: TGTGCCAGCTCACGAGACAGAAATGGAAACACCATATATTTT. Its protein is CASSRDRNGNTIYF.

This clone was recorded once. The chain employs TRBV20-1 and TRBJ1-4; the D is unclear. CDR3 length equals 11 residues. Germline assignment: CDR1 DFQATT and CDR2 SNEGSKA (reference sequence). CDR3 residues: CFNRVPEKLFF. The CDR3 coding sequence is TGCTTCAACCGGGTCCCTGAAAAACTGTTTTTT.